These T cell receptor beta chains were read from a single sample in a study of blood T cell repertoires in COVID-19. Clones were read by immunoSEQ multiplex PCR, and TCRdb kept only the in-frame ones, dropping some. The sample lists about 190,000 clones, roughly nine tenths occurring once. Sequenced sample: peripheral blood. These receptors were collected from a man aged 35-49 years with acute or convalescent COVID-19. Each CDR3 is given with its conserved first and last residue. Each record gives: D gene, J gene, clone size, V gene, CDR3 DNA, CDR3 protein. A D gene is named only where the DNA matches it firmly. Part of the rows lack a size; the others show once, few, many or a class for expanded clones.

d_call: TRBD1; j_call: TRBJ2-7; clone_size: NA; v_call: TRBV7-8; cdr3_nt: TGTGCCAGCAGCTTAGTCCAATTGACAGGGGGCAAGTCCTACGAGCAGTACTTC; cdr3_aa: CASSLVQLTGGKSYEQYF
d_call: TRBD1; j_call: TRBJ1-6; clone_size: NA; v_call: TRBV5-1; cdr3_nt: TGCGCCAGCAGCTTGTACGGGACAGGGGACGGTTATAATTCACCCCTCCACTTT; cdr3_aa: CASSLYGTGDGYNSPLHF
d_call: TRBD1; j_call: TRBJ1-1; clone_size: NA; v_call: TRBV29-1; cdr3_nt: TGCAGCGTTGAGCAGGGGGCAGGGTGGTTT; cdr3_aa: CSVEQGAGWF
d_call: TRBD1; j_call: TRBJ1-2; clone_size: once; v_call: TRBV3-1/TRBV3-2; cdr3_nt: TGTGCCAGCAGCCAAGATCCCTTCGGGACAGGGAATGGCTACACCTTC; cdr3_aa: CASSQDPFGTGNGYTF
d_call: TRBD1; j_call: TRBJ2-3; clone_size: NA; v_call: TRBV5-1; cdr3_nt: TGCGCCAGCAGCTCGGGACAGGTAACAGATACGCAGTATTTT; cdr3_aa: CASSSGQVTDTQYF
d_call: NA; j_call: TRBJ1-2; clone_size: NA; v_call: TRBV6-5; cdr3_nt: TGTGCCAGCAGTTTCGACAGGAACGGCTACACCTTC; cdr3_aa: CASSFDRNGYTF
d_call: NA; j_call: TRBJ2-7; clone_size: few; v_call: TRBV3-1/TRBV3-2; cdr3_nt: TGTGCCAGCAGCCAAGCTGGATTAGGGGGCGAGCAGTACTTC; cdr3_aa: CASSQAGLGGEQYF
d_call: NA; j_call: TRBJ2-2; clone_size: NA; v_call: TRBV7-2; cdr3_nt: TGTGCCAGCTCCCGGGGTGGGTCGGCCGGGGAGCTGTTTTTT; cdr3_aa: CASSRGGSAGELFF
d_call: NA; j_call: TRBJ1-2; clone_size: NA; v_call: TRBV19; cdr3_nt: TGTGCCAGTAGTGTGACAGGTATGGATGGTGGCTACACCTTC; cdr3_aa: CASSVTGMDGGYTF
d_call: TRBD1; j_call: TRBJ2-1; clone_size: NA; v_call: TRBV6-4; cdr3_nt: TGTGCCAGCAGCGCGACCGGGACAGGGGTGAGAAATGAGCAGTTCTTC; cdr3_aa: CASSATGTGVRNEQFF
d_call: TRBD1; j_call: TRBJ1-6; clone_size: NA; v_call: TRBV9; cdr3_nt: TGTGCCAGCAGCGCACGACAGGGGAATTCACCCCTCCACTTT; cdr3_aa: CASSARQGNSPLHF
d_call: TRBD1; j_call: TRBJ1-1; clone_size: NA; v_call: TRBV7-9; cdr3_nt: TGTGCCAGCAGCCTAACAGGGGGCGCAGCCACTGAAGCTTTCTTT; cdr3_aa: CASSLTGGAATEAFF
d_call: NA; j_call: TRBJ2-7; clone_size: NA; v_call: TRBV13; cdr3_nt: TGTGCCAGCAGCTTAGGCAGGGCACCCTACGAGCAGTACTTC; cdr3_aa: CASSLGRAPYEQYF
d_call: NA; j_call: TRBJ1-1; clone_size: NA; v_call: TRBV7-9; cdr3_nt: TGTGCCAGCAGCTTAGAACAGGGCCAAGCTTTCTTT; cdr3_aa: CASSLEQGQAFF
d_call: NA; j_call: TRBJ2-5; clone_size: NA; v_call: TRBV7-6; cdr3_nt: TGTGCCAGCAGCTTAGTGAGGACACATAAGGAGGAGACCCAGTACTTC; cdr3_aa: CASSLVRTHKEETQYF
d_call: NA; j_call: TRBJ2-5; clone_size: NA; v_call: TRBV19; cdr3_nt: TGTGCCAGTAGTATGGGGGTGCGGGACAGCCAAGAGACCCAGTACTTC; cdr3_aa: CASSMGVRDSQETQYF
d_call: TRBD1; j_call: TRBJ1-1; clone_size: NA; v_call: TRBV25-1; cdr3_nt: TGTGCCAGCAGTGAATATTCAGGGGGGAACACTGAAGCTTTCTTT; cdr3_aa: CASSEYSGGNTEAFF
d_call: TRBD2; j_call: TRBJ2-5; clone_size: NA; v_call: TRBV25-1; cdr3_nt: TGTGCCAGCTCGACTAGCGGGGGGGTACAAGAGACCCAGTACTTC; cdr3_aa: CASSTSGGVQETQYF
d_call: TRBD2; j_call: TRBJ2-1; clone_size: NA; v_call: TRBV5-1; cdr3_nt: TGCGCCAGCAGCTTGGATGGACTAGGGACTTACAATGAGCAGTTCTTC; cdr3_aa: CASSLDGLGTYNEQFF
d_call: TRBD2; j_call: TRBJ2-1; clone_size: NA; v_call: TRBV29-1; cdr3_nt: TGCAGCGTTGAGTTGGCTAGCGGGGGGCTTGGGAATGAGCAGTTCTTC; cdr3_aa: CSVELASGGLGNEQFF
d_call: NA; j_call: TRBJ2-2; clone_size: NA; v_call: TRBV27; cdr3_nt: TGTGCCATCGGAGGGCTTCTGGGGGGGGAGCTGTTTTTT; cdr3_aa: CAIGGLLGGELFF
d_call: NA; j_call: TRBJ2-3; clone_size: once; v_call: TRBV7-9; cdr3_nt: TGTGCCAGCAGCTTAGGGGTCGGACAGTTAGATACGCAGTATTTT; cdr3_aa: CASSLGVGQLDTQYF
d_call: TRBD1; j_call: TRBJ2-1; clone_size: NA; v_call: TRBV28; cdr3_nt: TGTGCCAGCAGTCTCCGACAGGGGGCTTGGAATGAGCAGTTCTTC; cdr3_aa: CASSLRQGAWNEQFF
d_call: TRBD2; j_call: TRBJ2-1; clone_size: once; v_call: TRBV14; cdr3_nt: TGTGCCAGCAGCCTTAGCGGGGGGCCCTCCTACAATGAGCAGTTCTTC; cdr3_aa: CASSLSGGPSYNEQFF
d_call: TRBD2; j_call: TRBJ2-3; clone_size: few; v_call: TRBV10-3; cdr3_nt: TGTGCCATCAGTGCAACTAGCGGGGGGGCCCCTACTAGCACAGATACGCAGTATTTT; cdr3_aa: CAISATSGGAPTSTDTQYF
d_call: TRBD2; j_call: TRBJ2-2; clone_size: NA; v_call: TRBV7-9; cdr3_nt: TGTGCCAGCACCGCTAGCGTCGGGAGGTTCAGGGAGCTGTTTTTT; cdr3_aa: CASTASVGRFRELFF
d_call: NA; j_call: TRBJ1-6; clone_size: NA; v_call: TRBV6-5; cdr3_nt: TGTGCCAGCAGTTACTCGAGACAGTATAATTCACCCCTCCACTTT; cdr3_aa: CASSYSRQYNSPLHF
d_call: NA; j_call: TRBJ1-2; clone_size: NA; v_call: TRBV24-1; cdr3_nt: TGTGCCACCAGTGATTTGGGAGTCGCGGAGGGCTACACCTTC; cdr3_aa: CATSDLGVAEGYTF
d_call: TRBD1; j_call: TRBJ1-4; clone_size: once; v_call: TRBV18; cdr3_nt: TGTGCCAGCTCACTACTACTCCCGGGACAGGGGGAAAGTATTGGGTATGAAAAACTGTTTTTT; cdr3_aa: CASSLLLPGQGESIGYEKLFF
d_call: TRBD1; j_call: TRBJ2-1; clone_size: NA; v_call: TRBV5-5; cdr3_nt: TGTGCCAGCAGCTTGGCACCAGGGGGTCGGTCATATGAGCAGTTCTTC; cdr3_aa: CASSLAPGGRSYEQFF
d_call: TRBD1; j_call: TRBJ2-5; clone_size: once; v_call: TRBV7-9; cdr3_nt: TGTGCCAGCAGCCCACTAGGGACAGTGGAGACCCAGTACTTC; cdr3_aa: CASSPLGTVETQYF
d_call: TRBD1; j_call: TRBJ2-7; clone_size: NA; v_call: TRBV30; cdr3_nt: TGTGCCTGGAGTGCATTATCCGGGACAGGGAACTTC; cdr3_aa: CAWSALSGTGNF
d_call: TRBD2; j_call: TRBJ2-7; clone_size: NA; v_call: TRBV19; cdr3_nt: TGTGCCAGTAGTGGACTAGCTAGCTACGAGCAGTACTTC; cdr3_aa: CASSGLASYEQYF
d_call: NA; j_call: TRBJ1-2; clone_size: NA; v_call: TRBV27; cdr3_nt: TGTGCCAGTTGGAACTACCTGACCTATGGCTACACCTTC; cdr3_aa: CASWNYLTYGYTF
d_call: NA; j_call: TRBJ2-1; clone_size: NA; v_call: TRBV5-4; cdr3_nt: TGTGCCAGCAGCCGACCGACAGATTCCTACAATGAGCAGTTCTTC; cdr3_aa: CASSRPTDSYNEQFF
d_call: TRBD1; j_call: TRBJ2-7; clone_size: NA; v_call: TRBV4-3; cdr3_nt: TGCGCCAGCAGCGAAGGGACAGGGGGCCTCTACGAGCAGTACTTC; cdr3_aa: CASSEGTGGLYEQYF
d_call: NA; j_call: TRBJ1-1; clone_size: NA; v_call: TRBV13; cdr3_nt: TGTGCCAGCAGCTTAGTATCCCCCTTTGGGCCCAAGGCTGAAGCTTTCTTT; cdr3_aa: CASSLVSPFGPKAEAFF
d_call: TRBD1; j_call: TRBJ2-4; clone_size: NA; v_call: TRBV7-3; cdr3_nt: TGTGCCAGCAGCCCGGGACAGGGGGTAGCCAAAAACATTCAGTACTTC; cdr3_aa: CASSPGQGVAKNIQYF
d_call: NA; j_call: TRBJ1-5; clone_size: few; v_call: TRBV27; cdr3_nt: TGTGCCAGCAGTTTAGGGGGCGGCAATCAGCCCCAGCATTTT; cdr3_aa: CASSLGGGNQPQHF
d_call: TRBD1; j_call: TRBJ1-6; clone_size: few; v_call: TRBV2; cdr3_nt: TGTGCCACCACGGGTCGAAGACAGGGACGTGGGGACATTTCACCCCTCCACTTT; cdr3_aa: CATTGRRQGRGDISPLHF
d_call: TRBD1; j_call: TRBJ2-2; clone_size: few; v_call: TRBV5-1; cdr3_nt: TGCGCCAGCAGCCCCCCCCTGGGACAGGGAATTATGACCGGGGAGCTGTTTTTT; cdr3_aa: CASSPPLGQGIMTGELFF
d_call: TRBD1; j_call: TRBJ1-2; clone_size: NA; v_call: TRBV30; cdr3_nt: TGTGCCTGGACCCCCGACAGGGCTAACGGCTACACCTTC; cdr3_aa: CAWTPDRANGYTF
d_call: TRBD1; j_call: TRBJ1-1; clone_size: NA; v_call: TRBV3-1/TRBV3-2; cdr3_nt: TGTGCCAGCAGCCAAGTGACAGGGGAAAGGGCTTTCTTT; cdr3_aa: CASSQVTGERAFF
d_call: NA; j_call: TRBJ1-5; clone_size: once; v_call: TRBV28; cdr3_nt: TGTGCCAGTAGGGATTCCAGGGGTCAGCCCCAGCATTTT; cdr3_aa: CASRDSRGQPQHF
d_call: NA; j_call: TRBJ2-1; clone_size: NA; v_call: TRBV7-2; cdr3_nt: TGTGCCAGCAGTCGCGACAGCCCCTACAATGAGCAGTTCTTC; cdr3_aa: CASSRDSPYNEQFF
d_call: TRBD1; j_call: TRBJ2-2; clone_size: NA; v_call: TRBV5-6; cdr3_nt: TGTGCCAGCAGGGTTGACAGGGGGCTAAGGACCGGGGAGCTGTTTTTT; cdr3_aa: CASRVDRGLRTGELFF
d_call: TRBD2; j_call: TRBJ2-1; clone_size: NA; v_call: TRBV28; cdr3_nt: TGTGCCAGCAGTCCAACAGGGACTAGCGGGGGTGAGCAGTTCTTC; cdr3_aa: CASSPTGTSGGEQFF
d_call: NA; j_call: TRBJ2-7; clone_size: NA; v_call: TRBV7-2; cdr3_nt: TGTGCCAGCAGCCTCTACTACGAGCAGTACTTC; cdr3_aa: CASSLYYEQYF